The 11 T cell receptor beta chains in this list originate from one sample, sequenced in a study of long-term antiretroviral therapy in people with HIV. Survey level was the resolution at which the v3.0 immunoSEQ assay ran. Profiling relied on immunoSEQ multiplex PCR, and the TCRdb table lists in-frame clones only, not all of them. This table holds around 40,000 clones, around nine tenths found once. Here the sequenced sample was unsorted PBMCs, taken 0.1 years before starting antiretroviral therapy. These receptors all stem from a woman in her 50s with HIV.

This chain connects TRBV5-4 to TRBJ1-6; 7 nucleotides agree with TRBD1. The CDR3 extends over 15 amino acids. The V gene end was trimmed by 5 bases and the J gene end by 10 bases; junction bases not matched to a gene: 12. Germline V gene lookup returns CDR1 SGHNT and CDR2 YYREEE (reference sequence). CDR3 DNA: TGTGCCAGCAGACCTGCACAGGGGAAGGGATCACCCCTCCACTTT. Encoded protein: CASRPAQGKGSPLHF.

The chain recombines TRBV7-2 with TRBJ2-3; 9 nucleotides align to TRBD1. This CDR3 contains 16 residues. Germline lookup yields CDR1 SGHTA and CDR2 FQGNSA. V shed 2 bases, J shed 2 bases, and the junction held 5 bases outside the gene matches. The CDR3 reads CASSLTGQGPTDTQYF. CDR3 nucleotides: TGTGCCAGCAGCTTAACGGGACAGGGCCCCACAGATACGCAGTATTTT.

This sequence joins TRBV10-3 and TRBJ2-2; the D is unclear. The CDR3 covers 14 residues. Trimming shortened V by 1 base and J by 5 bases, and 8 bases separated the two germline ends. Germline CDR1 reads ENHRY; CDR2 reads SYGVKD. CDR3 sequence: CAISEWEDTGELFF. DNA for the CDR3: TGTGCCATCAGTGAGTGGGAAGATACCGGGGAGCTGTTTTTT.

The CDR3 is CAWSRGTGVNYGYTF. The CDR3 coding sequence is TGTGCCTGGAGTCGAGGGACAGGGGTTAACTATGGCTACACCTTC. The chain has TRBV30 and TRBJ1-2; 10 bases agree with TRBD1. The CDR3 length is 15 residues. The ends lost 2 bases at V and 1 base at J; junction bases unmatched: 4. The germline CDR1 and CDR2 sequences are GTSNPN and SVGIG (reference sequence).

J is TRBJ2-7 and V is TRBV14; 9 nucleotides match TRBD1. The CDR3 runs 15 residues. Germline V gene sequence: CDR1 SGHDN, CDR2 FVKESK. With V trimmed by 3 bases and J by 0 bases, 3 bases remained unmatched. CDR3 nucleotide sequence: TGTGCCAGCAGCCATTTGGGACAGGGCTCCTACGAGCAGTACTTC. It specifies CASSHLGQGSYEQYF.

This clone appeared a single time. The chain carries TRBV6-5 and TRBJ2-7, with D perhaps TRBD1 or TRBD2 (5 bases each). V was trimmed by 4 bases and J by 0 bases, leaving 13 bases between them. The CDR3 contains 15 residues. CDR1 is MNHEY, CDR2 SVGAGI, per germline. The CDR3 reads CASSSGTLGSYEQYF. Written as DNA, the CDR3 is TGTGCCAGCAGTTCCGGGACCTTAGGCTCCTACGAGCAGTACTTC.

The V and J genes are TRBV4-3 and TRBJ1-1; D unclear. Trimming took off 1 base at V and 4 bases at J, with 7 bases between the two ends. This CDR3 has 13 amino acids. Looked up from germline, CDR1 is LGHNA and CDR2 is YSLEER. The CDR3 sequence: CASSQGAGTEAFF. The CDR3 nucleotides are TGCGCCAGCAGCCAAGGGGCCGGCACTGAAGCTTTCTTT.

The J gene is TRBJ1-2, the V gene TRBV15; no clear D gene. The CDR3 has 14 amino acids. Trimming cost V 1 base and J 5 bases, with 11 bases left between them. In germline, CDR1 is LNHNV, CDR2 YYDKDF (reference sequence). DNA of the CDR3: TGTGCCACCAGCAGAGTAACAGAAACTTATGGCTACACCTTC. This codes for CATSRVTETYGYTF.

The chain employs TRBV23-1 and TRBJ1-6, with 10 positions matching TRBD1. TRBV23-1 is assigned to the ORF class and has an uncertain function. V dropped 7 bases and J dropped 7; count of bases not matched to a gene: 10. This CDR3 has 16 amino acids. The CDR3: CASTEPGQGENSPLHF. The DNA of the CDR3 is TGCGCCAGCACCGAACCCGGACAGGGGGAGAATTCACCCCTCCACTTT.

V usage is TRBV19 and J usage is TRBJ1-1, with D possibly matching TRBD1 (6 bases). Between the trimmed V and J ends, which lost 2 bases and 0 bases, there was a span of 22 bases. Germline V gene data show CDR1 as LNHDA and CDR2 as SQIVND (reference sequence). The CDR3 has 19 residues. As DNA, the CDR3 is TGTGCCAGTAGTATATTCCGCGTGGATCGAGGACAGTTGAACACTGAAGCTTTCTTT. Protein: CASSIFRVDRGQLNTEAFF. The full variable domain, with the rest looked up from reference TRBV19 and TRBJ1-1, is DGGITQSPKYLFRKEGQNVTLSCEQNLNHDAMYWYRQDPGQGLRLIYYSQIVNDFQKGDIAEGYSVSREKKESFPLTVTSAQKNPTAFYLCASSIFRVDRGQLNTEAFFGQGTRLTVV.

This clone was seen more than once but under ten times. The chain is built from TRBV9 and TRBJ1-2; D remains ambiguous. CDR3 size: 14 residues. Trimming left V 3 bases short and J 2 bases short, with 11 bases between. The germline CDR1 and CDR2 sequences are SGDLS and YYNGEE. CDR3 sequence: CASSAAARNYGYTF. CDR3 sequence (DNA): TGTGCCAGCAGCGCGGCAGCCAGAAACTATGGCTACACCTTC.